These 25 T cell receptor beta chains were all obtained from the same sample, sequenced in a study of regulatory T cells in long-lasting Graves disease. Both iRepertoire HTBI primers and Arm-PCR of CDR3 regions were used to build the TCR beta libraries. TCRdb passed the multiplex PCR reads through MiXCR, listing each CDR3 protein once. The sample shows 350,000 to 550,000 distinct CDR3 sequences, about 15% of them seen only once. Sample time point: newly diagnosed GD, antithyroid drugs for less than 3 months. There was RNA extracted from PBMCs, and the TCR library was made from it. These records were also assigned to another study, of T cells in Graves' hyperthyroidism and ophthalmopathy.

The source was peripheral blood mononuclear cells (PBMCs), collected at new diagnosis, from a patient treated with antithyroid drugs. All receptors derive from a woman aged 25 to 45 with Graves disease.

This clonotype has a handful of counts. The CDR3 bases are TGTGCCAGCACCCCCGGACTAGCTACCTACGAGCAGTACTTC. Translated, it gives CASTPGLATYEQYF. The V call is TRBV27, the J call TRBJ2-7; 8 bases are a match to TRBD2. Losses at the gene ends were 7 bases for V and 2 bases for J; bases not matched to a gene: 7. The CDR3 totals 14 residues. Germline CDR1 and CDR2: MNHEY and SMNVEV (reference sequence).

This clonotype was recorded at least ten times. The genes are TRBV12-5 and TRBJ2-5, with 16 bases fitting TRBD2. The V gene end was trimmed by 1 base and the J gene end by 4 bases; junction bases not matched to a gene: 12. Per germline, CDR1 LGHNT and CDR2 FRNRAP. This CDR3 is 20 amino acids long. In nucleotides, the CDR3 is TGTGCTAGTGGTTTGGGCACCGGGACTAGCGGGAGGGAGAGAGTAGAGACCCAGTACTTC. The encoded protein is CASGLGTGTSGRERVETQYF.

A few counts support this clonotype. The chain is built from TRBV7-9 and TRBJ1-1; D not resolved. Per germline, CDR1 SEHNR and CDR2 FQNEAQ (reference sequence). This CDR3 has 14 residues. V was trimmed by 3 bases and J by 3 bases, leaving 11 bases between them. CDR3 coding DNA: TGTGCCAGCAGCTTCGACCCTGTTTACACTGAAGCTTTCTTT. As protein: CASSFDPVYTEAFF.

Turning to this clonotype: Germline is not matched at one junction end, which may reflect a read error. This sequence joins TRBV27 and TRBJ2-3; the D gene is possibly TRBD2 (5 bases). The closer fit of TRBJ2-5 to the DNA end suggests the J call may be wrong. The CDR3 sequence is 16 residues long. The germline V gene has CDR1 MNHEY and CDR2 SMNVEV (reference sequence). The CDR3 DNA sequence: TGTGCCTGCAGTTCCCCGAGAGGGCCGGTTCCAGAGACCCAGTACTTC. This codes for CACSSPRGPVPETQYF.

The table lists this clonotype with many counts. V gene TRBV12-3 or TRBV12-4 combines with J gene TRBJ1-5; D unresolved. There are 13 residues in the CDR3. Trimming took 8 bases from V and 4 from J, leaving 12 bases between them. The CDR3 region has the DNA TGTGCCAGCGGCTGGGCTCATAATCAGCCCCAGCATTTT. Translation gives CASGWAHNQPQHF.

This clonotype occurred many times. The V gene is TRBV12-3 or TRBV12-4, the J gene TRBJ2-1, with 7 bases that match TRBD1. This CDR3 region has 15 residues. V trimming: 5 bases; J trimming: 0 bases; junction bases outside the gene matches: 4. The CDR3: CASSQGELSYNEQFF. Here the CDR3 DNA reads TGTGCCAGCAGTCAGGGGGAACTCTCCTACAATGAGCAGTTCTTC.

This clonotype occurred many times. The CDR3 loop is CAWSRTSGSYDTQYF. CDR3 DNA sequence: TGTGCCTGGAGTAGGACTAGCGGGAGTTACGATACGCAGTATTTT. The chain links TRBV30 to TRBJ2-3; 13 bases line up with TRBD2. Germline V gene sequence: CDR1 GTSNPN, CDR2 SVGIG (reference sequence). This CDR3 is built from 15 residues. V shed 2 bases and J 6 bases; nucleotides not matched to a gene: 5.

This clonotype was seen repeatedly, ten times or more. The J gene is TRBJ2-2, the V gene TRBV3-1; D not resolved. V gave up 1 base and J gave up 7 bases, with 7 bases separating them. The CDR3 is 13 amino acids. The germline V gene has CDR1 LGHDT and CDR2 YNNKEL (reference sequence). The CDR3 spells CASSQVTIGELFF. In nucleotides, the CDR3 is TGTGCCAGCAGCCAAGTTACCATCGGGGAGCTGTTTTTT.

This clonotype was seen at least ten times. V is TRBV27 and J is TRBJ1-4; tentatively, D is TRBD1 (6 bases). V lost 5 bases to trimming and J lost 6 bases, with 28 bases between them. There are 19 residues in the CDR3. CDR1 and CDR2 (germline): MNHEY, SMNVEV (reference sequence). In DNA form, the CDR3 reads TGTGCCAGCAGTGCGCGACAGGTGGTGGTGGATGGCCAAGATGAAAAACTGTTTTTT. It translates to CASSARQVVVDGQDEKLFF.

Ten or more counts support this clonotype. The chain carries TRBV13 and TRBJ1-4; the D is unclear. CDR3 length equals 14 residues. Germline V gene lookup returns CDR1 PRHDT and CDR2 FYEKMQ (reference sequence). V was shortened by 2 bases and J by 3 bases, with 7 bases between the two germline ends. The CDR3 protein is CASSLRGSNEKLFF. The CDR3 DNA is TGTGCCAGCAGCTTAAGAGGGTCTAATGAAAAACTGTTTTTT. Supplemented by reference TRBV13 and TRBJ1-4, the full variable domain reads AAGVIQSPRHLIKEKRETATLKCYPIPRHDTVYWYQQGPGQDPQFLISFYEKMQSDKGSIPDRFSAQQFSDYHSELNMSSLELGDSALYFCASSLRGSNEKLFFGSGTQLSVL.

In this sample, this clonotype turned up many times. The CDR3 loop reads CASSQDQFVSDRQETQYF. For the CDR3, the DNA is TGTGCCAGCAGCCAAGATCAGTTTGTTTCAGACCGCCAAGAGACCCAGTACTTC. The J gene is TRBJ2-5, the V gene TRBV3-1; D is unclear. The CDR3 is 18 residues long. CDR1 and CDR2 from the germline V gene are LGHDT and YNNKEL (reference sequence). Trimming left V 0 bases short and J 1 base short, with 18 bases between.

V usage is TRBV7-6 and J usage is TRBJ1-2; 9 bases align to TRBD1. This CDR3 has 15 amino acids. J lost 4 bases, V lost 6 bases, and 9 bases had no gene match. CDR1 and CDR2 (germline): SGHVS, FNYEAQ. The CDR3 reads CASRPQGAEGYGYTF. The CDR3 coding sequence is TGTGCCAGCAGACCACAGGGGGCGGAGGGCTATGGCTACACCTTC.

This clonotype has ten or more counts. J is TRBJ2-7 and V is TRBV20-1; tentative D call: TRBD2 (5 bases). The V end lost 4 bases, the J end lost 2 bases, and 15 bases lay between the germline ends. CDR1 DFQATT and CDR2 SNEGSKA come from the germline V gene (reference sequence). CDR3 size: 14 residues. The DNA of the CDR3 is TGCAGTGCTATCAGTAGCGACGATCCCTACGAGCAGTACTTC. Residues: CSAISSDDPYEQYF.

Only a few counts were recorded for this clonotype. The junction departs from germline at one end; a sequencing error may be responsible. The rearrangement uses TRBV15 and TRBJ1-3; TRBD1 matches at 10 bases. Germline CDR1 and CDR2: LNHNV and YYDKDF (reference sequence). The CDR3 length is 15 residues. CDR3 region: CATSGDRGPGNTIYF. The CDR3 DNA sequence: TGTGCCACCAGCGGAGACAGGGGGCCTGGAAACACCATATATTTT.

This clonotype has only a few counts. Because the CDR3 is missing its conserved closing phenylalanine or tryptophan, this is likely a read error. The rearrangement links TRBV2 to TRBJ2-5, with TRBD2 identical over 14 bases. The CDR3 runs to 15 residues. Germline CDR1 is SNHLY and CDR2 is FYNNEI. The CDR3 sequence: CASREGLAGGETQYS. The CDR3 DNA reads TGTGCCAGCAGAGAAGGACTAGCGGGAGGTGAGACCCAGTACTCC.

About this clonotype: A much bigger clone sits one base away, suggesting this may be a read error. This chain joins TRBV2 and TRBJ2-7, with D possibly TRBD1 on 6 matching bases. This CDR3 has 11 residues. Germline loops: CDR1 SNHLY, CDR2 FYNNEI. The chain's CDR3 is CTSRDTYEQYF. CDR3 in DNA: TGTACCAGCAGGGACACCTACGAGCAGTACTTC. The variable domain in full, completed from reference TRBV2 and TRBJ2-7, reads EPEVTQTPSHQVTQMGQEVILRCVPISNHLYFYWYRQILGQKVEFLVSFYNNEISEKSEIFDDQFSVERPDGSNFTLKIRSTKLEDSAMYFCTSRDTYEQYFGPGTRLTVT.

There are many counts of this clonotype. This chain connects TRBV6-2 or TRBV6-3 to TRBJ2-1; weak D call: TRBD2 (5 bases). Per germline, CDR1 MNHEY and CDR2 SVGEGT. V lost 2 bases and J 6 bases, leaving 17 bases between the germline ends. The CDR3 has 16 amino acids. CDR3 sequence: CASSYDAEASSNEQFF. The DNA for the CDR3 is TGTGCCAGCAGTTACGACGCGGAAGCTAGCAGCAATGAGCAGTTCTTC.

The DNA for the CDR3 is TGTGCCAGCAGTACCCCTAGCGGGAGAAGGGGGATCGGCACAGATACGCAGTATTTT. Translation gives CASSTPSGRRGIGTDTQYF. V and J are TRBV6-1 and TRBJ2-3, with 10 bases lining up with TRBD2. The CDR3 has 19 amino acids. After removal of 5 bases from V and 1 base from J, the junction contained 15 bases not matched to a gene. The germline gives CDR1 MNHNS, CDR2 SASEGT.

To note about this clonotype: The likely explanation is a read error, given a far larger clone one base away. The V and J genes are TRBV12-3 or TRBV12-4 and TRBJ2-1, with TRBD2 matching 8 bases. The ends lost 7 bases at V and 8 bases at J; junction bases unmatched: 16. The CDR3 consists of 16 residues. CDR3 amino acids: CASTAGLVGARYEQFF. The CDR3 DNA reads as TGTGCCAGCACCGCGGGACTAGTGGGAGCCCGATATGAGCAGTTCTTC.

At least ten counts were recorded for this clonotype. The CDR3 spells CSVEGRLARRGQFF. DNA for the CDR3: TGCAGCGTTGAAGGGCGACTAGCTAGGCGGGGGCAGTTCTTC. The chain has TRBV29-1 and TRBJ2-1, with TRBD2 identical over 7 bases. The CDR3 has 14 residues. Per the germline V gene, CDR1 is SQVTM and CDR2 is ANQGSEA. With V trimmed by 1 base and J by 12 bases, 12 bases remained unmatched.

This chain uses TRBV9 with TRBJ2-5; TRBD2 might be the D (6 bases). Germline V CDR1 and CDR2: SGDLS, YYNGEE. The CDR3 is made up of 13 amino acids. The V end lost 0 bases, the J end lost 4 bases, and 7 bases lay between the germline ends. The CDR3 reads CASSVAGAETQYF. In nucleotides, the CDR3 is TGTGCCAGCAGCGTAGCGGGAGCAGAGACCCAGTACTTC.

This clonotype was counted between two and nine times. The rearrangement joins TRBV6-2 or TRBV6-3 to TRBJ2-1; D perhaps matches TRBD2 (6 bases). The CDR3 totals 14 residues. CDR1 and CDR2 from the germline V gene are MNHEY and SVGEGT. V dropped 0 bases and J dropped 7 bases, with 10 bases sitting between them. The CDR3 region is CASSYSIAGNEQFF. CDR3 coding DNA: TGTGCCAGCAGTTACTCGATTGCGGGGAATGAGCAGTTCTTC.

On this clonotype: A much larger clone differs by one base, so this may be a read error. The V gene is TRBV20-1, the J gene TRBJ2-4, with D maybe TRBD1 (5 bases). V shed 3 bases and J shed 13 bases, with 19 bases lying between them. CDR1 and CDR2 from the germline V gene are DFQATT and SNEGSKA (reference sequence). The CDR3 runs 13 residues. The CDR3 here is CSARGQSYNEQYF. CDR3 in DNA: TGCAGTGCTAGGGGGCAGTCCTACAATGAGCAGTACTTC.

This clonotype was counted ten times or more. J is TRBJ2-7 and V is TRBV6-1; D may be TRBD2 (5 bases). This CDR3 is built from 13 residues. V was shortened by 5 bases and J by 3 bases, with 11 bases between the two germline ends. Germline V gene data show CDR1 as MNHNS and CDR2 as SASEGT. The CDR3 loop is CASSPGTYYEQYF. Here the CDR3 DNA reads TGTGCCAGCAGTCCGGGAACTTACTACGAGCAGTACTTC.

This clonotype has ten or more counts. The chain links TRBV6-9 to TRBJ2-1; TRBD2 matches 14 bases. Trimming removed 3 bases from V and 7 bases from J; junction bases left unmatched: 11. The CDR3 has 18 residues. Germline CDR1 is MNHGY and CDR2 is SVAAGI. DNA for the CDR3: TGTGCCAGCAGTTACCCAGGACCGGGACTAGCGGGAGAGAATGAGCAGTTCTTC. Its translation: CASSYPGPGLAGENEQFF.